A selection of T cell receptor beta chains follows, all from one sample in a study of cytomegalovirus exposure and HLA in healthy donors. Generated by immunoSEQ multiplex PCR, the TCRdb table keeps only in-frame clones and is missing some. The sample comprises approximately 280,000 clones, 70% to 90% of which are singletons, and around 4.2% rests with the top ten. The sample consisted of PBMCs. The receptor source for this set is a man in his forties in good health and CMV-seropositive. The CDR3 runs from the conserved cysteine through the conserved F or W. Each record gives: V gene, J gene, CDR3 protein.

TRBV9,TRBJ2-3,CASSALAGGPADTQYF
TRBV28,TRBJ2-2,CASSLLRQGWTGELFF
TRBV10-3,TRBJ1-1,CASRGTVKSTEAFF
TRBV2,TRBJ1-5,CASSEEGAQPQHF
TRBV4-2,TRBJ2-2,CASSQDALGGQGIGGELFF
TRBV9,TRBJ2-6,CASSTQVSGANVLTF
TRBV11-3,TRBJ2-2,CASSWQDGELFF
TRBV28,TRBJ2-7,CASPPSGNSPRGNEQYF
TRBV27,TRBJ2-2,CASSPTGPGELFF
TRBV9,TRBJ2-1,CASSGSGRGAYNEQFF
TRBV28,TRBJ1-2,CATWTGRRNYGYTF
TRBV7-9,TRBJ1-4,CSSSLRGGDEKLFF
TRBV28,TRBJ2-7,CASSLVQGFIYEQYF
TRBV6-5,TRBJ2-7,CASSYSRRAWDYEQYF
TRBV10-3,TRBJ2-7,CAISEGPYGTYEQYF
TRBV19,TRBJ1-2,CASSLQGTNYGYTF
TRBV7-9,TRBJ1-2,CASSLGQGAGYTF
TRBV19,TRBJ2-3,CASSFYRGRTDTQYF
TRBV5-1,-,CASSLEGGSSYEQYF
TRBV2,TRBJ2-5,CASITGAETQYF
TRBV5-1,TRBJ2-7,CASPGVAGERQYF
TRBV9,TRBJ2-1,CASSVATGLAGGPHNEQFF
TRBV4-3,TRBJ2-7,CASSQDMGAGSSYEQYF
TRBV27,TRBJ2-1,CASSLAGGTYNEQFF
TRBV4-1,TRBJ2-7,CASSQDKGGPEQYF
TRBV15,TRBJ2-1,CATSRGDSYSSYNEQFF
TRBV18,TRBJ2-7,CASSPAGNSYEQYF
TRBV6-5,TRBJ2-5,CASTNSGGPQETQYF
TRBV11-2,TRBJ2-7,CASFWASALYEQYF
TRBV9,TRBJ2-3,CASSVGNSGRWADTQYF
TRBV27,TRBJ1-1,CASLSGNTEAFF
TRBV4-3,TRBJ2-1,CASSQDRVGYNEQFF
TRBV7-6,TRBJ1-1,CASSLGQGENTEAFF
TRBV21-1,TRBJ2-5,CASRGDMAGGRAETQYF
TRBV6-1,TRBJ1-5,CASSEWGQGAFQPQHF
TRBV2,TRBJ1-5,CASTPTGGIYSNQPQHF
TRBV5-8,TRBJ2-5,CASTARGRQETQYF